The rows below give T cell receptor beta chains drawn from one sample of a study of spatial heterogeneity in lung cancer. TCRdb recomputed calls from the 5' RACE reads with MiXCR, one row per CDR3 protein. This table holds roughly 79,000 distinct CDR3 sequences, roughly 8% found once. Source: PBMCs, taken at surgery. Receptors originate from a male donor with early-stage non-small cell lung cancer. Both conserved end residues are part of each CDR3. D genes are given only for firm matches. Size tells how often a clone was seen (once, few, many) or the class of an expanded clone, and some rows leave it out.

abundance	len	d_gene	v_gene	j_gene	CDR3nt	CDR3aa
few	15	TRBD2	TRBV10-3	TRBJ2-7	TGTGCCATCAGTCCTACTAGCGGGATCTCCTACGAGCAGTACTTC	CAISPTSGISYEQYF
many	16	TRBD1	TRBV12-3/TRBV12-4	TRBJ1-5	TGTGCCAGCAGTTTCGGGGACAGGTCAGCGGGGCAGCCCCAGCATTTT	CASSFGDRSAGQPQHF
few	12	-	TRBV12-3/TRBV12-4	TRBJ1-2	TGTGCCAGCAGAGTACAGGGCTACGGCTACACCTTC	CASRVQGYGYTF
-	14	-	TRBV7-8	TRBJ2-4	TGTGCCAGCAGCTTAGGGGTAGCCAAAAACATTCAGTACTTC	CASSLGVAKNIQYF
many	15	-	TRBV5-1	TRBJ1-1	TGCGCCAGCAGCTTGGACAGCAACTCTTACACTGAAGCTTTCTTT	CASSLDSNSYTEAFF
few	12	-	TRBV19	TRBJ1-4	TGTGCCAGTAGTCGCCGGCGTGAAAAACTGTTTTTT	CASSRRREKLFF
few	16	TRBD1	TRBV29-1	TRBJ1-1	TGCAGCGTAATACCCTTAGGACAGGGGGAATTCACTGAAGCTTTCTTT	CSVIPLGQGEFTEAFF
many	16	TRBD2	TRBV5-1	TRBJ2-1	TGCGCCAGCAGCTTGGCCGGGAGGGTGGGGGCCAATGAGCAGTTCTTC	CASSLAGRVGANEQFF
few	15	-	TRBV18	TRBJ1-2	TGTGCCAGCTCACCACCGGTGCGGCTGCCCTATGGCTACACCTTC	CASSPPVRLPYGYTF
-	14	-	TRBV3-1	TRBJ1-1	TGTGCCAGCAGCCAAGATCTAACAGGGCCTGAAGCTTTCTTT	CASSQDLTGPEAFF